This T cell receptor beta chain was captured in a study of blood T cell repertoires in COVID-19. This clone was found once. Between the trimmed V and J ends, which lost 5 bases and 1 base, there was a span of 11 bases. The V gene's germline CDR1 is SGHNT and CDR2 YENEEA. This CDR3 has 14 amino acids. Profiled with immunoSEQ multiplex PCR; TCRdb holds only in-frame clones, not every one. This sample yields under 100,000 clones, of which around 86% are seen a single time; 5.2% belongs to the top ten. A Seattle source enrolled patients during active infection and followed them longitudinally. The sequenced material came from peripheral blood. The sequence was obtained from a man aged 55 to 70 with COVID-19, enrolled during active disease. The chain joins TRBV11-3 to TRBJ1-1; D is undetermined. The DNA of the CDR3 is TGTGCCAGCAGCCTGGGAGGGCAGAACACTGAAGCTTTCTTT. It translates to CASSLGGQNTEAFF.